The 31 T cell receptor beta chains reported below all come from one sample, sequenced in a study of blood T cell repertoires in COVID-19 (dated by TCRdb to about 2020). The protocol used for the library was the immunoSEQ multiplex PCR assay. Here the immuneACCESS table is served through TCRdb, limited to in-frame sequences with V and J called. Missing clones are a known gap in these copies; in checked studies unresolved V genes cover under half, and the rest lacks a known reason. The sample table contains about half a million clones; only one count was recorded for 80% to 90% of them. The top ten clonotypes cover 3% to 3.5% of the sample. The sequenced material came from peripheral blood. The receptor source for this set is a human donor in a cohort sampled during active COVID-19.

This chain uses TRBV7-2 with TRBJ2-5; 7 bases are a match to TRBD1. Germline V gives CDR1 SGHTA, CDR2 FQGNSA. The CDR3 is 12 residues long. V trimming: 4 bases; J trimming: 5 bases; junction bases outside the gene matches: 1. The CDR3 reads CASSSRGETQYF. The CDR3 nucleotides are TGTGCCAGCAGCTCCAGGGGGGAGACCCAGTACTTC.

The chain couples TRBV7-2 to TRBJ1-1; no reliable D call. CDR1 is SGHTA and CDR2 is FQGNSA in the germline V gene. The V end lost 2 bases, the J end lost 11 bases, and 12 bases lay between the germline ends. The CDR3 extends over 12 amino acids. CDR3 in amino acids: CASSLKAQRAFF. CDR3 nucleotides: TGTGCCAGCAGCTTAAAAGCCCAGAGGGCTTTCTTT.

This clone was recorded only once. The V call is TRBV5-1, the J call TRBJ2-7, with D perhaps TRBD1 (6 bases). Germline CDR1 and CDR2: SGHRS and YFSETQ. Trimming left V 4 bases short and J 6 bases short, with 11 bases between. This CDR3 is built from 12 residues. CDR3 protein: CASSQTGPEQYF. CDR3 nucleotides: TGCGCCAGCAGCCAAACAGGGCCCGAGCAGTACTTC.

This clone appeared once. The V gene is TRBV7-2, the J gene TRBJ2-3; 11 bases line up with TRBD2. V gave up 7 bases and J gave up 1 base; unmatched junction bases: 4. This CDR3 spans 15 amino acids. In germline, CDR1 is SGHTA, CDR2 FQGNSA. CDR3 in amino acids: CASTLTSGGTDTQYF. CDR3 sequence (DNA): TGTGCCAGCACTCTGACTAGCGGGGGCACAGATACGCAGTATTTT.

This sequence joins TRBV28 and TRBJ2-7, with 8 bases fitting TRBD2. The germline V gene has CDR1 MDHEN and CDR2 SYDVKM. V lost 5 bases, J lost 0 bases, and 6 bases stayed unmatched. The CDR3 length is 15 residues. DNA of the CDR3: TGTGCCAGCAGTACCTTAGCGGGGAGCTCCTACGAGCAGTACTTC. This gives the protein CASSTLAGSSYEQYF.

The genes are TRBV5-1 and TRBJ2-7; D possibly corresponds to TRBD1 (5 bases). The CDR3 loop spans 14 amino acids. The V gene lost 1 base and the J gene lost 2 bases, with 10 bases spanning the gap. Looked up from germline, CDR1 is SGHRS and CDR2 is YFSETQ. The CDR3 nucleotides are TGCGCCAGCAGCTTGACAGGCTCTGCCTACGAGCAGTACTTC. The encoded protein is CASSLTGSAYEQYF.

The J gene is TRBJ2-4, the V gene TRBV28; perhaps TRBD1 as D (5 bases). V shed 6 bases and J shed 4 bases, with 16 bases lying between them. Germline V lookup: CDR1 MDHEN, CDR2 SYDVKM. The CDR3 loop spans 15 amino acids. DNA of the CDR3: TGTGCCAGCAGCCCTTCGACAGTTCCTAAAAACATTCAGTACTTC. This codes for CASSPSTVPKNIQYF. The variable domain in full, completed from reference TRBV28 and TRBJ2-4, reads DVKVTQSSRYLVKRTGEKVFLECVQDMDHENMFWYRQDPGLGLRLIYFSYDVKMKEKGDIPEGYSVSREKKERFSLILESASTNQTSMYLCASSPSTVPKNIQYFGAGTRLSVL.

The chain recombines TRBV10-2 with TRBJ2-3, with TRBD2 identical over 10 bases. Per germline, CDR1 WSHSY and CDR2 SAAADI. J lost 4 bases, V lost 4 bases, and 26 bases had no gene match. The CDR3 runs to 22 residues. The CDR3 loop is CASSVPRRGTGSSAGGSDTQYF. CDR3 in DNA: TGCGCCAGCAGTGTGCCCCGAAGGGGGACAGGAAGCTCAGCGGGAGGGTCAGATACGCAGTATTTT.

The chain carries TRBV6-5 and TRBJ1-1; TRBD1 is a possible D gene (6 bases). CDR3 length: 15 amino acids. Looked up from germline, CDR1 is MNHEY and CDR2 is SVGAGI. The V end lost 7 bases, the J end lost 1 base, and 16 bases lay between the germline ends. Here the CDR3 reads CASNPIGQWNTEAFF. The DNA for the CDR3 is TGTGCCAGCAACCCGATAGGACAGTGGAACACTGAAGCTTTCTTT.

This sequence joins TRBV6-6 and TRBJ1-1; D is unresolved. Trimming shortened V by 2 bases and J by 4 bases, and 5 bases separated the two germline ends. CDR1 and CDR2 (germline): MNHNY, SVGAGI (reference sequence). This CDR3 is built from 12 residues. The CDR3 loop is CASSYRRTEAFF. The CDR3 coding sequence is TGTGCCAGCAGTTACCGTCGCACTGAAGCTTTCTTT.

The rearrangement uses TRBV2 and TRBJ2-5; D possibly corresponds to TRBD2 (8 bases). This CDR3 is 14 amino acids long. Germline CDR1 is SNHLY and CDR2 is FYNNEI. Deletions cut 5 bases from V and 5 bases from J, with 15 bases between. The CDR3 nucleotides are TGTGCCAGCAGTTTATTAGCGGGACAGGAGACCCAGTACTTC. Translating it yields CASSLLAGQETQYF.

This chain connects TRBV5-5 to TRBJ2-5, with 12 nucleotides matching TRBD2. The J segment lost 5 bases and the V segment lost 1 base, leaving 6 bases of the junction unmatched. Germline CDR1 SGHKS, CDR2 YYEKEE (reference sequence). The CDR3 totals 16 residues. DNA of the CDR3: TGTGCCAGCAGCTTGACGAGACTAGCGGGAGAGGAGACCCAGTACTTC. Translation gives CASSLTRLAGEETQYF.

The V gene is TRBV7-9, the J gene TRBJ2-1; 8 bases are shared with TRBD2. The V and J ends lost 6 bases and 8 bases, in that order; junction bases with no gene match: 9. Germline V gene sequence: CDR1 SEHNR, CDR2 FQNEAQ (reference sequence). The CDR3 extends over 14 amino acids. This chain's CDR3 is CASSRSGTRDEQFF. CDR3 nucleotides: TGTGCCAGCAGTCGTTCCGGGACTAGGGATGAGCAGTTCTTC.

The CDR3 is CASSLTQGLAGGAQYF. The CDR3 DNA sequence: TGTGCCAGCAGCTTAACCCAAGGACTAGCGGGGGGGGCCCAGTACTTC. The chain has TRBV11-3 and TRBJ2-5; the match to TRBD2 covers 15 bases. Germline lookup yields CDR1 SGHNT and CDR2 YENEEA. V shed 2 bases and J 9 bases; nucleotides not matched to a gene: 7. This CDR3 has 16 residues.

The chain links TRBV27 to TRBJ2-1; 8 bases line up with TRBD1. The CDR3 has 15 amino acids. Germline V gene sequence: CDR1 MNHEY, CDR2 SMNVEV (reference sequence). Trimming removed 3 bases from V and 3 bases from J; junction bases left unmatched: 4. The CDR3 sequence: CASSFGTGDYNEQFF. The CDR3 DNA follows: TGTGCCAGCAGTTTTGGGACAGGAGACTACAATGAGCAGTTCTTC.

The chain uses TRBV9 and TRBJ2-2, with TRBD2 matching 13 bases. This CDR3 is 18 amino acids long. Germline V gene data show CDR1 as SGDLS and CDR2 as YYNGEE. J gave up 2 bases and V 0 bases, and 4 bases lay outside the gene matches. The CDR3, as DNA: TGTGCCAGCAGCGTAGAACTAGCGGGAGGGGGAAACACCGGGGAGCTGTTTTTT. It encodes CASSVELAGGGNTGELFF.

The rearrangement joins TRBV5-1 to TRBJ2-2; TRBD1 aligns across 7 bases. This CDR3 region has 14 residues. V lost 4 bases to trimming and J lost 6 bases; unmatched junction nucleotides: 6. Germline V lookup: CDR1 SGHRS, CDR2 YFSETQ. The CDR3 is CASSRDRAAGELFF. In nucleotides, the CDR3 is TGCGCCAGCAGCCGTGACAGGGCGGCCGGGGAGCTGTTTTTT.

Here the CDR3 reads CASSDPGQGGTNYGYTF. The CDR3 bases are TGTGCCAGCAGTGACCCCGGACAGGGAGGAACGAACTATGGCTACACCTTC. This sequence joins TRBV25-1 and TRBJ1-2, with TRBD1 identical over 8 bases. The CDR3 covers 17 residues. V lost 3 bases, J lost 2 bases, and 11 bases stayed unmatched. Germline V CDR1 and CDR2: MGHDK, SYGVNS.

This clone was seen only a few times. The genes are TRBV6-5 and TRBJ2-5, with TRBD2 identical over 9 bases. The CDR3 is 15 amino acids. The J segment lost 5 bases and the V segment lost 4 bases, leaving 8 bases of the junction unmatched. The germline V gene has CDR1 MNHEY and CDR2 SVGAGI. For the CDR3, the DNA is TGTGCCAGCAGTTTTAGCGGGAGTTCAGGGGAGACCCAGTACTTC. Translation: CASSFSGSSGETQYF.

The chain joins TRBV15 to TRBJ1-2; a possible D gene is TRBD1 (5 bases). V gave up 1 base and J gave up 8 bases, with 11 bases separating them. The CDR3 has 13 residues. Germline loops: CDR1 LNHNV, CDR2 YYDKDF (reference sequence). The CDR3, as DNA: TGTGCCACCAGCAGAGGGGGAGGGGAGGGCTACACCTTC. It yields the protein CATSRGGGEGYTF.

The chain recombines TRBV4-2 with TRBJ1-6, with D perhaps matching TRBD1 (5 bases). CDR3 length: 17 residues. V lost 1 base to trimming and J lost 0 bases, with 10 bases between them. In germline, CDR1 is LGHNA, CDR2 YNFKEQ. Written as DNA, the CDR3 is TGTGCCAGCAGCCAAGTGGGGGGAAGCTCCTATAATTCACCCCTCCACTTT. This translates into CASSQVGGSSYNSPLHF.

The chain's CDR3 is CASSVDLWVAGRSYEQYF. Written as DNA, the CDR3 is TGTGCCAGCAGCGTAGATCTTTGGGTGGCAGGAAGAAGCTACGAGCAGTACTTC. J is TRBJ2-7 and V is TRBV9; D uncertain. V lost 0 bases to trimming and J lost 3 bases, with 22 bases between them. The germline V gene has CDR1 SGDLS and CDR2 YYNGEE. The CDR3 is made up of 18 amino acids. Full variable domain (missing parts from reference TRBV9 and TRBJ2-7): DSGVTQTPKHLITATGQRVTLRCSPRSGDLSVYWYQQSLDQGLQFLIQYYNGEERAKGNILERFSAQQFPDLHSELNLSSLELGDSALYFCASSVDLWVAGRSYEQYFGPGTRLTVT.

V gene TRBV10-3 combines with J gene TRBJ2-5; tentatively, D is TRBD2 (5 bases). V was shortened by 8 bases and J by 5 bases, with 12 bases between the two germline ends. CDR3 size: 12 residues. In germline, CDR1 is ENHRY, CDR2 SYGVKD. In DNA form, the CDR3 reads TGTGCCATCGGGCCGGGATGGGAGACCCAGTACTTC. Amino acids: CAIGPGWETQYF.

The chain joins TRBV9 to TRBJ1-2; D is unresolved. Germline-derived CDR1 and CDR2 are SGDLS and YYNGEE. The V gene lost 0 bases and the J gene lost 8 bases, with 8 bases spanning the gap. The CDR3 has 12 residues. This chain's CDR3 is CASSVGLAGYTF. CDR3 in DNA: TGTGCCAGCAGCGTAGGACTAGCCGGCTACACCTTC.

The rearrangement joins TRBV18 to TRBJ1-2; the D is unclear. The V end lost 3 bases, the J end lost 4 bases, and 15 bases lay between the germline ends. The germline gives CDR1 KGHSH, CDR2 LQKENI. The CDR3 is 15 amino acids. This CDR3 is CASSPYTAGSYGYTF. CDR3 coding DNA: TGTGCCAGCTCACCGTACACCGCGGGGTCCTATGGCTACACCTTC. The full variable domain, with the rest looked up from reference TRBV18 and TRBJ1-2, is NAGVMQNPRHLVRRRGQEARLRCSPMKGHSHVYWYRQLPEEGLKFMVYLQKENIIDESGMPKERFSAEFPKEGPSILRIQQVVRGDSAAYFCASSPYTAGSYGYTFGSGTRLTVV.

This clone was observed once. The V gene is TRBV5-5, the J gene TRBJ1-1; 7 nucleotides line up with TRBD1. Germline values: CDR1 SGHKS, CDR2 YYEKEE (reference sequence). The length of the CDR3 is 17 residues. The V segment lost 3 bases and the J segment 4 bases; nucleotides outside the gene matches: 15. In DNA form, the CDR3 reads TGTGCCAGCAGCTCTGACAGGGTGAGGACTCTCGGCACTGAAGCTTTCTTT. This encodes CASSSDRVRTLGTEAFF.

This sequence joins TRBV19 and TRBJ1-5, with a tentative D call TRBD1 (6 bases). CDR3 length: 17 amino acids. CDR1 LNHDA and CDR2 SQIVND come from the germline V gene (reference sequence). V shed 5 bases and J shed 4 bases, with 21 bases lying between them. The CDR3 DNA reads as TGTGCCAGTAGTGTATTTCCAGGGGTAAATCTAAATCAGCCCCAGCATTTT. Residues: CASSVFPGVNLNQPQHF.

V usage is TRBV21-1 and J usage is TRBJ1-5. TRBV21-1 counts as a pseudogene. CDR3 length: 17 residues. The CDR3 loop reads CASRSIEGRVGYQPQHF. CDR3 DNA: TGTGCCAGCCGTTCGATTGAAGGGAGGGTAGGGTATCAGCCCCAGCATTTT.

The chain couples TRBV10-3 to TRBJ2-1, with 9 bases aligning to TRBD2. CDR1 and CDR2 (germline): ENHRY, SYGVKD. Trimming cost V 3 bases and J 9 bases; bases outside gene matches: 12. The CDR3 has 16 residues. CDR3 residues: CAISEFRAGGPGEQFF. The DNA of the CDR3 is TGTGCCATCAGTGAATTTCGGGCGGGAGGGCCAGGTGAGCAGTTCTTC.

This clone was observed once. The gene calls are TRBV7-2 and TRBJ2-1; 9 nucleotides agree with TRBD2. Germline V CDR1 and CDR2: SGHTA, FQGNSA. CDR3 length equals 15 residues. V lost 6 bases to trimming and J lost 5 bases; unmatched junction nucleotides: 8. The CDR3 is CASSPPGLANNEQFF. The CDR3 DNA sequence: TGTGCCAGCAGTCCCCCGGGACTAGCCAACAATGAGCAGTTCTTC.

This chain joins TRBV5-5 and TRBJ1-6; 10 bases are shared with TRBD1. The CDR3 is 16 residues long. Germline values: CDR1 SGHKS, CDR2 YYEKEE (reference sequence). The V gene end was trimmed by 3 bases and the J gene end by 7 bases; junction bases not matched to a gene: 7. The CDR3 bases are TGTGCCAGCAGCTATAGCTCGGGACAGGGGAATTCACCCCTCCACTTT. Its protein is CASSYSSGQGNSPLHF.